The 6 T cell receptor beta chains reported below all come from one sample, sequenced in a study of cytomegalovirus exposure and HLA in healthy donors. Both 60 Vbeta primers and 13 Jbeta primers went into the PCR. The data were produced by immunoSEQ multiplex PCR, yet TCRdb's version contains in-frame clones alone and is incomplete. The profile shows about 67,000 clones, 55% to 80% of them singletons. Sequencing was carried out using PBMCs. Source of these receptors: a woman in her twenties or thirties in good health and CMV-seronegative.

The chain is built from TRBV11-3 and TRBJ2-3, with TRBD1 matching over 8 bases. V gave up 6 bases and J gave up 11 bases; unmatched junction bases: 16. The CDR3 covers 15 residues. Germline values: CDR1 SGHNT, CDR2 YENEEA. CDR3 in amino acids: CASSLSGGQELRQYF. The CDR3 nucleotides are TGTGCCAGCAGTCTGTCTGGGGGACAGGAGCTAAGGCAGTATTTT.

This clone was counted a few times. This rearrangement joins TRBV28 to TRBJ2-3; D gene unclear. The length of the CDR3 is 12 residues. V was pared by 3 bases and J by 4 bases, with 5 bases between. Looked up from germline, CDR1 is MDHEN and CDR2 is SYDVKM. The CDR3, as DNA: TGTGCCAGCAGTTTGTATGCAGATACGCAGTATTTT. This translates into CASSLYADTQYF.

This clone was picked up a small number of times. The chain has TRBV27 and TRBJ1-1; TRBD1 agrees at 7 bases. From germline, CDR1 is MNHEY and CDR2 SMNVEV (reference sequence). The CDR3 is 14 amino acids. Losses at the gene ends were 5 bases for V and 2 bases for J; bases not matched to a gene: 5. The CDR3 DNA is TGTGCCAGCAGTGTGGGACAGATTAACACTGAAGCTTTCTTT. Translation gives CASSVGQINTEAFF.

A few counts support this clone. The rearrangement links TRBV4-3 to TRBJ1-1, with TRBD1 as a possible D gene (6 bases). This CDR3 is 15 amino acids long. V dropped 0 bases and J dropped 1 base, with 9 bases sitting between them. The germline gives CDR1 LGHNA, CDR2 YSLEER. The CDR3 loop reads CASSQEVQGNTEAFF. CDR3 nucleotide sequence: TGCGCCAGCAGCCAAGAGGTACAGGGGAACACTGAAGCTTTCTTT.

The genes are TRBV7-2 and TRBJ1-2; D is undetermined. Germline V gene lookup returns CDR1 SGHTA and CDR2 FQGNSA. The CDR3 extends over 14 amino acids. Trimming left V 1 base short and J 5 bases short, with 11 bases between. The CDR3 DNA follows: TGTGCCAGCAGCTTAGAGCCGTCATCTTATGGCTACACCTTC. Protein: CASSLEPSSYGYTF.

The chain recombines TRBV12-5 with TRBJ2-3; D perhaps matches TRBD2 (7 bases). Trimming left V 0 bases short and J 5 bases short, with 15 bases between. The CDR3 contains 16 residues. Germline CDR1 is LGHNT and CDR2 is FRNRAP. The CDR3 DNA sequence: TGTGCTAGTGGTTTGGTACTCGGCGGGGGCAAAGATACGCAGTATTTT. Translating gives CASGLVLGGGKDTQYF.